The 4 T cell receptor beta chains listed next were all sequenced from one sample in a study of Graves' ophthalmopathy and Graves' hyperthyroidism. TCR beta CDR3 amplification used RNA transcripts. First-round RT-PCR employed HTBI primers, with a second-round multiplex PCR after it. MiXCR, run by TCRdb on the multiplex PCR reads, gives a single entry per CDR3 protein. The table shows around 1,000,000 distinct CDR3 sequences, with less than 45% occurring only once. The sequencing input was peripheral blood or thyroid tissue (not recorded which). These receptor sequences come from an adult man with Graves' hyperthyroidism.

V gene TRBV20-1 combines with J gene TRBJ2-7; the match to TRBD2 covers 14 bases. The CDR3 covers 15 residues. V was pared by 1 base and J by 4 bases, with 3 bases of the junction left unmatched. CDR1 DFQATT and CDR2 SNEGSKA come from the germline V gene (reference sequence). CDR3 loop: CSARGLAGGKYEQYF. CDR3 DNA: TGCAGTGCTAGAGGACTAGCGGGAGGGAAGTACGAGCAGTACTTC.

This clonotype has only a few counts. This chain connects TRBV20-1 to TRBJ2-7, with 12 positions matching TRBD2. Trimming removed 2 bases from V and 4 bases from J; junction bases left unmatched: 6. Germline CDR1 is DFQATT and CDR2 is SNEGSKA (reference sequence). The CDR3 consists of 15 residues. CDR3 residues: CSARPSSGGGYEQYF. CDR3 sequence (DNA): TGCAGTGCTAGACCCTCTAGCGGGGGGGGGTACGAGCAGTACTTC.

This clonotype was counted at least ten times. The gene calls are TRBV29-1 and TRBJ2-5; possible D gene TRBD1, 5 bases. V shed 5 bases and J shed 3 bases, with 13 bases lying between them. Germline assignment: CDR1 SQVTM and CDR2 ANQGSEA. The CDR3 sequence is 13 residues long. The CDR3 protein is CSVSRQIEETQYF. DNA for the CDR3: TGCAGCGTTTCGCGACAGATCGAAGAGACCCAGTACTTC.

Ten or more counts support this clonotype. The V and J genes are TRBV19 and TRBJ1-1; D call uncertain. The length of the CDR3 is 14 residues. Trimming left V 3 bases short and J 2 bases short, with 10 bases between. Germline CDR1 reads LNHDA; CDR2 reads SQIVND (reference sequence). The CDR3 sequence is CASSIGQINTEAFF. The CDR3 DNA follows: TGTGCCAGTAGTATCGGGCAGATCAACACTGAAGCTTTCTTT. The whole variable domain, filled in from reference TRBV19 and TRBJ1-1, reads DGGITQSPKYLFRKEGQNVTLSCEQNLNHDAMYWYRQDPGQGLRLIYYSQIVNDFQKGDIAEGYSVSREKKESFPLTVTSAQKNPTAFYLCASSIGQINTEAFFGQGTRLTVV.